These 2 T cell receptor beta chains came from one sample sequenced in a study of glioma-infiltrating T cells. The iRepertoire nested amplicon-rescue multiplex PCR amplified TCR alpha and beta CDR3s from RNA. TCRdb re-called the multiplex PCR reads through MiXCR, storing one row per CDR3 protein. Among over 80,000 distinct CDR3 sequences, around 37% were seen once, and the ten largest hold around two fifths. Sequencing input: glioma tissue, nonneoplastic brain tissue, or PBMCs (not recorded which). The origin of the receptors is a human donor with low-grade glioma or glioblastoma, undergoing nonglioma brain surgery, or in good health (not recorded which).

At least ten counts were recorded for this clonotype. The chain recombines TRBV5-1 with TRBJ2-3; no clear D gene. Germline values: CDR1 SGHRS, CDR2 YFSETQ. The CDR3 contains 12 residues. The V gene lost 4 bases and the J gene lost 0 bases, with 3 bases spanning the gap. The CDR3 region has the DNA TGCGCCAGCAGCATAAGCACAGATACGCAGTATTTT. Translating gives CASSISTDTQYF.

The chain has TRBV18 and TRBJ2-3, with 7 bases fitting TRBD1. J was trimmed by 1 base and V by 7 bases; bases with no gene match: 11. Germline assignment: CDR1 KGHSH and CDR2 LQKENI. The CDR3 loop spans 16 amino acids. As DNA, the CDR3 is TGTGCCAGCTTACGGCCGACAGGGATCGGCACAGATACGCAGTATTTT. Translation: CASLRPTGIGTDTQYF.